This is a list of T cell receptor beta chains from one sample in a study of cytotoxic CD8 clonotypes in ibrutinib-treated CLL. This table comes from immunoSEQ multiplex PCR, and its TCRdb copy is limited to in-frame clones, with some not included. Of 110,000 to 150,000 clones detected, 76% appear once; the ten largest clones hold 4.5% to 6%. The source material was PBMCs, sampled after 24 months of ibrutinib treatment. The receptors were sampled from a human donor with chronic lymphocytic leukemia. The CDR3 runs from the conserved cysteine through the conserved F or W. The order of the fields is CDR3 protein, CDR3 DNA, clone size, J gene, V gene, D gene. The D gene is left open where the match is weak. Not every row has a clone size; where given, it reads once, few, many or a size class.

CASRPTGVVSGELFF TGTGCCAGCAGACCAACAGGGGTGGTCTCCGGGGAGCTGTTTTTT - TRBJ2-2 TRBV7-9 TRBD1
CASSPRLGVSTEAFF TGTGCCAGCTCACCCCGGTTGGGGGTGAGCACTGAAGCTTTCTTT - TRBJ1-1 TRBV18 -
CASSPDPLGGYTF TGTGCCAGCAGCCCCGACCCGTTGGGCGGCTACACCTTC - TRBJ1-2 TRBV5-6 -
CASSPDRDQPQHF TGTGCCAGCAGCCCCGACAGGGATCAGCCCCAGCATTTT - TRBJ1-5 TRBV7-8 TRBD1
CASSLWRGNTGELFF TGTGCCAGCAGCTTGTGGCGAGGGAACACCGGGGAGCTGTTTTTT once TRBJ2-2 TRBV5-4 -
CASSELAGANTGELFF TGTGCCAGCAGCGAACTAGCGGGCGCGAACACCGGGGAGCTGTTTTTT - TRBJ2-2 TRBV7-3 TRBD2
CASSPPGAVFQFF TGCGCCAGCAGCCCCCCCGGGGCCGTGTTTCAGTTCTTC once TRBJ2-1 TRBV5-1 -
CAWNPGAIGNTIYF TGTGCCTGGAACCCGGGAGCGATAGGAAACACCATATATTTT - TRBJ1-3 TRBV30 -
CAWTRKGARDEKLFF TGTGCCTGGACTCGCAAAGGGGCGCGGGATGAAAAACTGTTTTTT once TRBJ1-4 TRBV30 -
CASSPAAAGRPYEQYF TGTGCCAGCAGCCCCGCGGCAGCGGGGCGACCCTACGAGCAGTACTTC - TRBJ2-7 TRBV13 TRBD2
CASSSRWDTQYF TGTGCCAGCAGCTCCCGTTGGGATACGCAGTATTTT few TRBJ2-3 TRBV7-2 -
CASSLWGSNQPQHF TGTGCCAGCAGTTTATGGGGCAGCAATCAGCCCCAGCATTTT - TRBJ1-5 TRBV28 -
CATTSGRDYEQYF TGTGCCACGACTAGCGGGCGCGACTACGAGCAGTACTTC few TRBJ2-7 TRBV2 TRBD2
CAISADSAAGYTF TGTGCCATCAGTGCAGACAGTGCGGCGGGCTACACCTTC - TRBJ1-2 TRBV10-3 -
CASREGQEYGYTF TGTGCCAGCAGGGAGGGACAGGAGTATGGCTACACCTTC - TRBJ1-2 TRBV28 TRBD1
CAISERDRESRVF TGTGCCATCAGTGAGCGGGACAGGGAGTCCCGGGTCTTT - TRBJ1-1 TRBV10-3 TRBD1